The 6 T cell receptor beta chains reported below all come from one sample, sequenced in a study of blood T cell repertoires in COVID-19. TCRdb's copy holds only in-frame clones and misses some; the assay was immunoSEQ multiplex PCR. The sample records roughly 200,000 clones, roughly 84% being singletons. Input material: peripheral blood. These receptors all stem from a man aged 40-49 years with acute or convalescent COVID-19.

V is TRBV29-1 and J is TRBJ1-4, with D tentatively TRBD1 (6 bases). CDR1 and CDR2 (germline): SQVTM, ANQGSEA. V shed 8 bases and J shed 6 bases, with 19 bases lying between them. The CDR3 sequence is 14 residues long. CDR3 nucleotides: TGCAGCTGCCGAGGGGGGGGTTGGGATGAAAAACTGTTTTTT. It translates to CSCRGGGWDEKLFF. The whole variable domain, filled in from reference TRBV29-1 and TRBJ1-4, reads SAVISQKPSRDICQRGTSLTIQCQVDSQVTMMFWYRQQPGQSLTLIATANQGSEATYESGFVIDKFPISRPNLTFSTLTVSNMSPEDSSIYLCSCRGGGWDEKLFFGSGTQLSVL.

This chain joins TRBV7-9 and TRBJ2-1; 7 bases line up with TRBD2. Germline V gives CDR1 SEHNR, CDR2 FQNEAQ (reference sequence). J lost 8 bases, V lost 2 bases, and 6 bases had no gene match. The CDR3 covers 14 residues. The CDR3, as DNA: TGTGCCAGCAGCTTACTAAGCGGGACGGATGAGCAGTTCTTC. Its translation: CASSLLSGTDEQFF.

The V and J genes are TRBV2 and TRBJ1-5; D might be TRBD1 (6 bases). The CDR3 consists of 17 residues. Germline CDR1 SNHLY, CDR2 FYNNEI. Trimming left V 0 bases short and J 1 base short, with 13 bases between. The CDR3 sequence: CASSEAPTGTSNQPQHF. The CDR3 DNA is TGTGCCAGCAGTGAAGCCCCCACCGGGACAAGCAATCAGCCCCAGCATTTT. Combining the CDR3 with reference TRBV2 and TRBJ1-5 gives the whole variable domain EPEVTQTPSHQVTQMGQEVILRCVPISNHLYFYWYRQILGQKVEFLVSFYNNEISEKSEIFDDQFSVERPDGSNFTLKIRSTKLEDSAMYFCASSEAPTGTSNQPQHFGDGTRLSIL.

The rearrangement joins TRBV12-3 or TRBV12-4 to TRBJ1-5; D gene uncertain. The ends were cut back, 3 bases at V and 6 bases at J, with 9 bases in the middle. The CDR3 runs to 13 residues. Here the CDR3 reads CASSFSGFQPQHF. In DNA, the CDR3 is TGTGCCAGCAGTTTCTCGGGGTTTCAGCCCCAGCATTTT.

The CDR3 region is CAISESNSQRGNQPQHF. The CDR3 bases are TGTGCCATCAGTGAGTCGAACAGCCAGAGAGGCAATCAGCCCCAGCATTTT. The chain is built from TRBV10-3 and TRBJ1-5; D unclear. This CDR3 has 17 amino acids. The V gene's germline CDR1 is ENHRY and CDR2 SYGVKD. With 0 bases removed from V and 2 bases from J, the gap between germline ends came to 14 bases.

V gene TRBV19 combines with J gene TRBJ2-2, with TRBD2 matching 7 bases. V dropped 6 bases and J dropped 0; count of bases not matched to a gene: 4. Germline loops: CDR1 LNHDA, CDR2 SQIVND (reference sequence). This CDR3 is 15 amino acids long. The CDR3 sequence is CASRASGANTGELFF. The CDR3 DNA reads as TGTGCCAGTAGGGCAAGCGGGGCGAACACCGGGGAGCTGTTTTTT.